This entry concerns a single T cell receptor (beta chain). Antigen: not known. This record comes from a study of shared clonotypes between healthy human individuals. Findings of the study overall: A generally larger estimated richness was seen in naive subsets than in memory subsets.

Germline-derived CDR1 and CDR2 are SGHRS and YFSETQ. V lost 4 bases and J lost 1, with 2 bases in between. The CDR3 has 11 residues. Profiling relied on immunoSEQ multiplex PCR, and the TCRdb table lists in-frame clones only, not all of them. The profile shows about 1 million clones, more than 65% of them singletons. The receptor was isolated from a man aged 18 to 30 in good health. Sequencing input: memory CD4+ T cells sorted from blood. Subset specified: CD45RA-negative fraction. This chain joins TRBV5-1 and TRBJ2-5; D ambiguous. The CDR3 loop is CASSTQETQYF. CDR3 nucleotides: TGCGCCAGCAGCACCCAAGAGACCCAGTACTTC.